This paragraph covers one T cell receptor (beta chain) sequence. Its antigen is as yet unknown. Here immunoSEQ multiplex PCR was the method, and the copy in TCRdb shows in-frame clones only, minus some. The sample includes approximately 100,000 clones, roughly 88% of them seen just once. This CDR3 is 18 amino acids long. Germline V gene data show CDR1 as SGHTA and CDR2 as FQGNSA. The sample is drawn from a study of OX40 agonist ivuxolimab in advanced cancers. Study information: Subjects had a mean age of around 60 years, with a range of 23 to 79; about 83% were male.

Notes on the study in general: Also showing low normalized T-cell clonal expansion were some of the nonresponders. Mean expanded clone counts were higher in CD8+ than CD4+ T cells.

The sequencing used CD4+ or CD8+ T cells sorted from blood, collected in a trial of the OX40 agonist ivuxolimab. This TCR came from an adult with an advanced solid tumor such as melanoma, head and neck, liver or kidney cancer. The genes are TRBV7-2 and TRBJ2-5, with 16 bases lining up with TRBD2. The J call may be incorrect, as the DNA end agrees better with TRBJ2-7. The CDR3 spells CASSLPGTSGRGSYEQYF. The CDR3 DNA follows: TGTGCCAGCAGCCTACCCGGGACTAGCGGGAGGGGGAGCTACGAGCAGTACTTC.